The sequence of this TCR beta chain was determined in a study of T cell responses to AZD1222 COVID-19 vaccine (dated by TCRdb to the early 2020s). Regarding the research as a whole: AZD1222 recipients with second doses at about 4 weeks or about 12 weeks were pooled, because spike-specific TCR depth and breadth did not differ between schedules. A total of 230 to 250 trial participants underwent TCR sequencing, of whom 207 received two doses of AZD1222 and some 26 received two doses of the MenACWY control vaccine. Trial participants were enrolled by age into 18-55, 56-69 and 70-plus year subgroups, with roughly 160, 29 and 62 TCR-sequenced participants respectively. Findings and caveats that apply to the study as a whole: Nearly half of unique spike-specific TCRs reportedly recognized epitopes outside regions mutated in the B.1.351 and B.1.1.7 variants. Participants were mostly white British and included more females than males, and it was suggested by the authors that clonal diversity may have been underestimated. In the small 56-69-year group, the increase in depth fell short of significance, most likely because of low power. Because no day 14 peak-response samples were available, the repertoires could be characterized only after the peak T cell response. Spike-specific TCR breadth and depth rose significantly after two AZD1222 doses compared with day 0 and with MenACWY recipients. Conclusions about previously exposed vaccinees are limited because only a handful of AZD1222 recipients were SARS-CoV-2 seropositive at baseline. The vaccine-associated CD4 TCRs covered the entire spike protein, and the dominant responses fell in regions 160-218 and 743-854.

The CDR3 regions of human TCRbeta chains were analyzed by immunosequencing. The source study handled its data this way. Repertoire TCRs were checked for matches against a reference library of SARS-CoV-2-specific TCRs that had been generated using the MIRA antigen-specificity platform. Breadth meant the fraction of unique TCRs that were SARS-CoV-2-associated, whereas depth meant the fraction of total T cells that were SARS-CoV-2-associated. Using the MIRA data, every spike-specific TCR was mapped to the spike region that the TCR reacted to and assigned to either a CD4 or a CD8 class. Log10-transformed breadth and depth values were compared by one-way ANOVA with Sidak's multiple comparisons tests. The immuneACCESS repertoire file appears here via TCRdb, limited to in-frame rearrangements. These files lack a portion of the clones; in checked studies, under half of the deficit traces to unresolved V genes, and the cause of the others is not known. V and J calls and clone size follow that table, whereas D and trimming were derived from the DNA. The sample table records 80,000 or so clones; about 82% of these occur just once. The leading ten clones occupy 2.9% of the sample.

According to the study, the label for this sample's time point signals: baseline before first vaccination. Vaccinee samples came from UK trials COV001 and COV002, including a single-blind randomized controlled phase 2/3 trial of AZD1222 (ChAdOx1 nCoV-19) in healthy adults. Trial participant PBMC samples were collected at day 0 and day 28 after the second dose for TCRbeta chain sequencing. There are 12 amino acids in the CDR3, from cysteine to phenylalanine inclusive. Only the CDR3 region is kept as DNA, spanning 36 bases read in frame from base 1. V and J lose 0 bases and 4 bases, and a span of 2 bases separates them. The germline V gene supplies CDR1 LGHNT and CDR2 FRNRAP. With respect to this clone: Its antigen has not been determined. Base-call qualities are not available, and no considerably larger clone is one nucleotide away.

The receptor comes from an adult in good health. The chain is assembled from TRBV12-5 and TRBJ2-3, with the D gene call left open. Specimen: peripheral blood, collected on day 0 of AZD1222 vaccination. The nucleotide sequence is TGTGCTAGTGGTTTGGTCGCAGATACGCAGTATTTT. This translates into CASGLVADTQYF.